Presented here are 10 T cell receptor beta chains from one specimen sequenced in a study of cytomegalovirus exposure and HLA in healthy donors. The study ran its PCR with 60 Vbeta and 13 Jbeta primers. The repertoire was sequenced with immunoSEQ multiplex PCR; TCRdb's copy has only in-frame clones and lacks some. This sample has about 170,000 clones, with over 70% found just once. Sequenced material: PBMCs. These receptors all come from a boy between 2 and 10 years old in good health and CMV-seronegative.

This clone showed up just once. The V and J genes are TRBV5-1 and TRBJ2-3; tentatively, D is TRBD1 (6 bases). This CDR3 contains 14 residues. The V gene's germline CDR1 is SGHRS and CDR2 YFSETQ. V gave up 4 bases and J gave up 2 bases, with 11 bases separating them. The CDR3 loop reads CASSTHRDTDTQYF. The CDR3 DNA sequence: TGCGCCAGCAGCACCCACAGGGACACAGATACGCAGTATTTT.

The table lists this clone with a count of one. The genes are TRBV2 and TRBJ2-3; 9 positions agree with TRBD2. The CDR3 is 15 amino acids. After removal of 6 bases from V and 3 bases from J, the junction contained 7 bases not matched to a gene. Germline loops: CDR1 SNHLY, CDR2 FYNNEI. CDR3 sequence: CASSLAGAMTDTQYF. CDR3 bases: TGTGCCAGCAGCTTAGCGGGAGCGATGACAGATACGCAGTATTTT.

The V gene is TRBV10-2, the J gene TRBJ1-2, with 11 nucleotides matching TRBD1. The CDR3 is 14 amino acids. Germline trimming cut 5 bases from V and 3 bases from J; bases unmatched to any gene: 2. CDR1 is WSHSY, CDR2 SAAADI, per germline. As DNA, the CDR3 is TGCGCCAGCAGTCCGGGACAGGGGGACTATGGCTACACCTTC. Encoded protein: CASSPGQGDYGYTF.

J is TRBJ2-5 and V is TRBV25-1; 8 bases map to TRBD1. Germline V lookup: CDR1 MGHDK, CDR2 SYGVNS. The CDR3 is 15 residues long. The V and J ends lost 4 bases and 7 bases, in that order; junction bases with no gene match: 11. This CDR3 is CASSVDGRGLATQYF. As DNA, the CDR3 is TGTGCCAGCAGTGTGGATGGCAGGGGGCTTGCGACCCAGTACTTC.

The CDR3, as DNA: TGTGCCAGCAGCTTAGTAGTGGGGGCGGAGCAGTACTTC. Its translation is CASSLVVGAEQYF. The V and J genes are TRBV7-6 and TRBJ2-7; perhaps TRBD1 as D (6 bases). The length of the CDR3 is 13 residues. CDR1 and CDR2 (germline): SGHVS, FNYEAQ. V was shortened by 1 base and J by 7 bases, with 11 bases between the two germline ends. The complete variable domain, with remaining parts taken from reference TRBV7-6 and TRBJ2-7, reads GAGVSQSPRYKVTKRGQDVALRCDPISGHVSLYWYRQALGQGPEFLTYFNYEAQQDKSGLPNDRFSAERPEGSISTLTIQRTEQRDSAMYRCASSLVVGAEQYFGPGTRLTVT.

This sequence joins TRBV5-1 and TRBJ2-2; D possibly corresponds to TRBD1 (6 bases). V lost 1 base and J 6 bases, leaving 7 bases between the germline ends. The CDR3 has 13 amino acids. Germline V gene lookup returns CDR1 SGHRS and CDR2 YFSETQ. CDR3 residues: CASSLPGAGELFF. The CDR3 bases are TGCGCCAGCAGCTTGCCAGGGGCCGGGGAGCTGTTTTTT.

CDR3 bases: TGTGCCAGCAGTGCTCTAGCGGGTCGGCAAGAGACCCAGTACTTC. It translates to CASSALAGRQETQYF. The chain couples TRBV7-3 to TRBJ2-5; 8 nucleotides match TRBD2. Trimming cost V 6 bases and J 2 bases; bases outside gene matches: 8. This CDR3 has 15 amino acids. Germline values: CDR1 SGHTA, CDR2 FQGTGA.

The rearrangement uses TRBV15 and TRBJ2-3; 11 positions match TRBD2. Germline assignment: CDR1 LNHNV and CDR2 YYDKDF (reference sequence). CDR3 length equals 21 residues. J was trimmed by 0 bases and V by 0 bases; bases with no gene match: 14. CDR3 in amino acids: CATSREEMSPGTSGSTDTQYF. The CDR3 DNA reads TGTGCCACCAGCAGAGAAGAAATGAGCCCCGGGACTAGCGGAAGCACAGATACGCAGTATTTT.

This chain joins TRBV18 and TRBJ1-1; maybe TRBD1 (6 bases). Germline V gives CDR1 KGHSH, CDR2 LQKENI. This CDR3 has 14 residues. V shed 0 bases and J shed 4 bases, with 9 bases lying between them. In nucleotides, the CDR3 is TGTGCCAGCTCACCACCCAGGGGAAGCACTGAAGCTTTCTTT. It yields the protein CASSPPRGSTEAFF.

The CDR3 region has the DNA TGTGCCAGCAGCCTTCGGACTAACTTACACAATGAGCAGTTCTTC. Translated: CASSLRTNLHNEQFF. The J gene is TRBJ2-1, the V gene TRBV9; D possibly corresponds to TRBD2 (6 bases). The CDR3 sequence is 15 residues long. The germline CDR1 and CDR2 sequences are SGDLS and YYNGEE. With 4 bases removed from V and 5 bases from J, the gap between germline ends came to 16 bases.